Detailed here is one T cell receptor beta chain. The antigen is undetermined. This CDR3 spans 16 amino acids. Trimming cost V 4 bases and J 9 bases; bases outside gene matches: 15. The V gene's germline CDR1 is SGHTA and CDR2 FQGNSA. This PCR relied on a set of 60 Vbeta primers and 13 Jbeta primers. Measured with immunoSEQ multiplex PCR; TCRdb has only the in-frame clones, and not every one. The sample carries 150,000 to 200,000 clones, less than 80% recorded once. The sample originates from a study of cytomegalovirus exposure and HLA in healthy donors. Study-wide results and limits: Excluded: some indistinguishable V segments such as TRBV6-2 and TRBV6-3. Later analysis found that TCR beta chains associated with HLA were more clonally expanded than other, equally common chains. Three of the chains that were CMV-associated were confirmed in vitro to be specific for CMV antigens.

The receptor was derived from a woman between 40 and 50 years old in good health and CMV-seronegative. The genes are TRBV7-2 and TRBJ2-1; 7 bases line up with TRBD1. The sequencing sample was made of PBMCs. CDR3 bases: TGTGCCAGCAGCTCCAGCCCGACAGGGACATTGGGTGAGCAGTTCTTC. Residues: CASSSSPTGTLGEQFF.